One sample yielded the 13 T cell receptor beta chains listed below, sequenced in a study of cytomegalovirus exposure and HLA in healthy donors (dated 2017 in TCRdb). Libraries came from the immunoSEQ multiplex PCR assay. A mixture of 60 forward primers for TCR Vbeta segments and 13 reverse primers for TCR Jbeta segments was used in the multiplex PCR. As stored in TCRdb, this immuneACCESS dataset retains in-frame rearrangements with V and J assigned. A fraction of the clones does not appear; measured against another copy, unresolved V genes explain less than half of the discrepancy, and the remainder lacks a known reason. The sample contains over 150,000 clones, over 70% of them found a single time. The top ten constitute approximately 6.7% of the sample. Specimen: PBMCs. The receptors here all came from a young man in good health and CMV-seropositive.

For the CDR3, the DNA is TGTGCCAGCGGGAGTCCTAACCGCTACGAGCAGTACTTC. Its protein is CASGSPNRYEQYF. This chain links TRBV28 with TRBJ2-5, with D possibly matching TRBD2 (5 bases). The J call could be wrong; TRBJ2-7 is a better fit for the DNA end. The length of the CDR3 is 13 residues. The germline gives CDR1 MDHEN, CDR2 SYDVKM.

The chain recombines TRBV5-6 with TRBJ1-2, with a possible D match to TRBD1 (6 bases). Deletions cut 2 bases from V and 8 bases from J, with 13 bases between. Germline values: CDR1 SGHDT, CDR2 YYEEEE. The CDR3 runs 13 residues. CDR3 in amino acids: CASSLRGQTGYTF. As DNA, the CDR3 is TGTGCCAGCAGCTTAAGAGGACAGACCGGCTACACCTTC. The entire variable domain, with the rest obtained from reference TRBV5-6 and TRBJ1-2, is as follows: DAGVTQSPTHLIKTRGQQVTLRCSPKSGHDTVSWYQQALGQGPQFIFQYYEEEERQRGNFPDRFSGHQFPNYSSELNVNALLLGDSALYLCASSLRGQTGYTFGSGTRLTVV.

The V call is TRBV4-1, the J call TRBJ1-4, with TRBD1 identical over 8 bases. Germline V gene data show CDR1 as MGHRA and CDR2 as YSYEKL. The CDR3 is 15 amino acids. With 2 bases clipped from V and 7 bases from J, the junction kept 6 bases outside the gene matches. The CDR3 loop reads CASSQSDRAGEKLFF. The CDR3 DNA is TGCGCCAGCAGCCAATCGGACAGGGCGGGTGAAAAACTGTTTTTT.

This rearrangement joins TRBV7-3 to TRBJ2-1; D is perhaps TRBD2 (5 bases). V gave up 1 base and J gave up 7 bases, with 17 bases separating them. This CDR3 region has 16 residues. In germline, CDR1 is SGHTA, CDR2 FQGTGA. CDR3 DNA sequence: TGTGCCAGCAGCTTAAGCCCAGCGGCCTCCTCTAATGAGCAGTTCTTC. Translating gives CASSLSPAASSNEQFF.

This clone was recorded once. The chain links TRBV11-3 to TRBJ2-7, with 7 nucleotides matching TRBD1. Germline-derived CDR1 and CDR2 are SGHNT and YENEEA. V dropped 3 bases and J dropped 4; count of bases not matched to a gene: 15. This CDR3 is 17 amino acids long. This CDR3 reads CASSLEKTGATSYEQYF. CDR3 nucleotides: TGTGCCAGCAGCTTGGAAAAAACAGGGGCAACATCGTACGAGCAGTACTTC.

The J gene is TRBJ1-1, the V gene TRBV29-1; D ambiguous. Trimming stripped 4 bases from V and 4 bases from J, with 19 bases between. CDR1 SQVTM and CDR2 ANQGSEA come from the germline V gene. CDR3 length: 15 residues. CDR3 coding DNA: TGCAGCGTTGTCGAAGGAGCCGGTGAGGGCACTGAAGCTTTCTTT. Translation gives CSVVEGAGEGTEAFF.

The chain employs TRBV25-1 and TRBJ1-1; D call uncertain. CDR1 is MGHDK, CDR2 SYGVNS, per germline. V gave up 3 bases and J gave up 4 bases, with 6 bases separating them. This CDR3 is built from 12 residues. The CDR3 loop is CASSETLTEAFF. The CDR3 DNA is TGTGCCAGCAGTGAGACACTCACTGAAGCTTTCTTT. The full variable domain, rest sourced from reference TRBV25-1 and TRBJ1-1, is EADIYQTPRYLVIGTGKKITLECSQTMGHDKMYWYQQDPGMELHLIHYSYGVNSTEKGDLSSESTVSRIRTEHFPLTLESARPSHTSQYLCASSETLTEAFFGQGTRLTVV.

This clone was found a few times. The chain recombines TRBV7-9 with TRBJ1-3; possibly TRBD1 for D (6 bases). Germline CDR1 SEHNR, CDR2 FQNEAQ (reference sequence). The CDR3 is made up of 14 amino acids. Trimming removed 1 base from V and 8 bases from J, with 12 bases in between. The CDR3 DNA reads TGTGCCAGCAGCTTAGACAGCCCAGGGGACACCATATATTTT. Encoded protein: CASSLDSPGDTIYF.

V and J are TRBV5-4 and TRBJ1-2, with 7 bases fitting TRBD1. The CDR3 is 15 amino acids. V gave up 0 bases and J gave up 2 bases; unmatched junction bases: 4. Germline V lookup: CDR1 SGHNT, CDR2 YYREEE (reference sequence). DNA of the CDR3: TGTGCCAGCAGCTTGGGACAGGGCCAAAACTATGGCTACACCTTC. Amino acids: CASSLGQGQNYGYTF. Drawing the rest from reference TRBV5-4 and TRBJ1-2, the complete variable domain is ETGVTQSPTHLIKTRGQQVTLRCSSQSGHNTVSWYQQALGQGPQFIFQYYREEENGRGNFPPRFSGLQFPNYSSELNVNALELDDSALYLCASSLGQGQNYGYTFGSGTRLTVV.

The chain links TRBV12-5 to TRBJ2-1; 9 bases are a match to TRBD2. This CDR3 is 14 amino acids long. V shed 8 bases, J shed 0 bases, and the junction held 2 bases outside the gene matches. In germline, CDR1 is LGHNT, CDR2 FRNRAP. For the CDR3, the DNA is TGTGCTAGTTATAGCGGGAGCTCCTACAATGAGCAGTTCTTC. Protein sequence: CASYSGSSYNEQFF.

This rearrangement joins TRBV7-2 to TRBJ1-2, with D possibly TRBD1 on 6 matching bases. Germline V gene sequence: CDR1 SGHTA, CDR2 FQGNSA. This CDR3 comprises 14 residues. Trimming removed 5 bases at V and 5 bases at J, with 15 bases between. In nucleotides, the CDR3 is TGTGCCAGCAGCACGGGACAACTACAATATGGCTACACCTTC. It encodes CASSTGQLQYGYTF. Combining the CDR3 with reference TRBV7-2 and TRBJ1-2 gives the whole variable domain GAGVSQSPSNKVTEKGKDVELRCDPISGHTALYWYRQSLGQGLEFLIYFQGNSAPDKSGLPSDRFSAERTGGSVSTLTIQRTQQEDSAVYLCASSTGQLQYGYTFGSGTRLTVV.

The J gene is TRBJ2-3, the V gene TRBV2, with a weak D call TRBD2 (5 bases). CDR1 is SNHLY and CDR2 is FYNNEI in the germline V gene. V dropped 8 bases and J dropped 1 base, with 13 bases sitting between them. The CDR3 is 14 amino acids. The DNA of the CDR3 is TGTGCCAGCGGTGGGAGCAGCCGCACAGATACGCAGTATTTT. Amino acids: CASGGSSRTDTQYF.

This clone was detected a few times. V usage is TRBV4-1 and J usage is TRBJ2-3, with D perhaps matching TRBD2 (6 bases). V was shortened by 3 bases and J by 0 bases, with 16 bases between the two germline ends. This CDR3 comprises 17 residues. Germline CDR1 reads MGHRA; CDR2 reads YSYEKL. In DNA, the CDR3 is TGCGCCAGCAGCCATCGCAGTAGCGGCCCTAGCACAGATACGCAGTATTTT. Amino acid sequence: CASSHRSSGPSTDTQYF.